This record concerns one TCR beta chain sequence. TCRdb keeps only in-frame clones here, not all; method: immunoSEQ multiplex PCR. The sample holds 85,000 to 120,000 clones, under 90% seen once. The data derive from a study of radiotherapy plus CTLA-4 blockade in lung cancer. Chemo-refractory metastatic non-small-cell lung cancer patients were treated with focal radiation plus CTLA-4 blockade with ipilimumab. Trimming cost V 4 bases and J 1 base; bases outside gene matches: 3. In germline, CDR1 is MNHNS, CDR2 SASEGT. This CDR3 comprises 14 residues. The chain couples TRBV6-1 to TRBJ2-7, with 8 positions matching TRBD1. The source is a human donor with non-small cell lung cancer that progressed on radiotherapy plus ipilimumab. Some clones in this sample may be carry-over from other donors' samples. Material: peripheral blood, obtained from a patient treated with radiotherapy plus ipilimumab. The CDR3, as DNA: TGTGCCAGCAGTGTTGGACAGGGTTCCTACGAGCAGTACTTC. Protein product: CASSVGQGSYEQYF.